This TCR beta chain was documented in a study of shared clonotypes between healthy human individuals. Study information: Each donor contributed plates that comprised three CD4 naive, three CD4 memory, two CD8 naive and one CD8 memory.

This clone was counted only a few times. Its antigen remains unidentified. The same CDR3 is also encoded by other DNA sequences in this sample. Study-level results: The sharing of 4.5% to 6.5% of naive CD4 clonotypes was seen across a handful of donors. Larger estimated richness was generally recorded for naive subsets relative to memory subsets.

TCRdb keeps only in-frame clones here, not all; method: immunoSEQ multiplex PCR. The sample has approximately 2,200,000 clones, just over 90% seen once; the top ten hold under 2%. In the naive CD8 group, cells lacked CD45RO and were positively selected for CCR7, so terminally differentiated effector memory CD45RA+ cells were left out. Everyone who donated was a Caucasian adult who lived in Nashville, Tennessee. Germline loops: CDR1 MDHEN, CDR2 SYDVKM. The V end was cut by 6 bases, the J end by 2 bases, with 5 bases between. CDR3 length: 11 residues. The sample was naive CD8+ T cells from PBMCs. The rearrangement uses TRBV28 and TRBJ2-7, with D unclear. The clonotype was recovered from a man between 18 and 29 years old in good health. Some clones in this sample may be carry-over from other donors' samples. In DNA, the CDR3 is TGTGCCAGCAGCCGAGCCTACGAGCAGTACTTC. It yields the protein CASSRAYEQYF.